This T cell receptor beta chain was recovered during a study of shared clonotypes between healthy human individuals (dated by TCRdb to about 2020). Describing the broader study: A few men and a couple of women, aged 18 to 49 years, made up the cohort. Libraries were prepared and TCR repertoires were sequenced by different laboratories using diverse techniques, in order to increase sequencing depth and limit assay-specific biases. Each donor's leukapheresis produced roughly between about 0.9 and 9.5 billion PBMCs. For each donor, three plates each were used for CD4 naive and CD4 memory, two plates were used for CD8 naive, and one plate was used for CD8 memory. The study deeply sequenced blood TCR repertoires of several healthy adults to estimate repertoire size and the extent of clonotype sharing between individuals. Here is what the overall study found, with its caveats: Compared with non-shared clonotypes, clonotypes shared by all four sorted-subset donors had higher generation probabilities. Rarefaction of sorted-subset datasets indicated incomplete sequencing despite the large sequencing depth. Naive subsets generally had larger estimated clonotype richness than memory subsets did. Pairwise subsampling led to the expectation that sequencing depth would affect the degree of clonotype sharing among donors. Sampling was restricted to blood, and TCR repertoires in tissues likely differ from the TCR repertoires found in blood. The genetic and exposure-history diversity represented was limited by the small number of donors. Approximately 5% of naive CD4, 3% to 4% of naive CD8, about 2.5% of memory CD4, and 0.4% of memory CD8 clonotypes were shared across four donors.

TCR CDR3 regions were amplified from genomic DNA by multiplex PCR using the deep immunoSEQ assay. Extracted genomic DNA from each cell subset was distributed evenly across all wells of several immunoSEQ 96-well plates, and each plate was treated as a replicate. Each replicate PCR for sorted subsets received around 200 ng genomic DNA, equal to 30,000 or so T cell genomes. The purified libraries were quantified using a Qubit 3.0 fluorometer, sized with a Bioanalyzer 2100, and then quantified again using the KAPA Library Quantification kit. Each immunoSEQ 96-well plate was sequenced on its own single-read 150-cycle Illumina NextSeq 550 flow cell. The authors' pipeline ran thus. Because the immunoSEQ output included only junctional sequences and no quality scores, the filtering could not be the same as the filtering used for full-length reads. To assign V/J genes and CDR3, sequences were annotated using PyIR, a Python wrapper for IgBLAST v1.9, with IMGT germline references. Reads were filtered out if the reads had weak V/J assignments (E-value above 1e-6), no CDR3, stop codons, out-of-frame junctions, or ambiguous translated residues. V3J clonotypes were defined as sequences sharing an identical inferred V gene, J gene, and CDR3 amino acid sequence. Percentage overlap between repertoires was calculated by dividing the number of shared unique clonotypes by the size of the smaller repertoire. Three approaches were used to assess repertoire richness: RTK rarefaction, the Chao1 estimator, and Recon v2.1 estimates of unobserved clonotypes. For all TCRbeta clonotypes obtained by the gDNA method from several donors, generation probabilities were computed with OLGA. TCRdb's version of the immuneACCESS table is confined to in-frame rearrangements and falls short of the full clone set. An unresolved V gene accounts for under half of the shortfall where checked; the remainder is of unknown origin. The V and J calls and clone size come from that table; D and trimming were worked out from the DNA. In all, the sample holds a few million clones, and about nine tenths of those were seen once. 0.37% of the sample is in the top ten clones.

Healthy HIV-negative adults with no recently reported acute infections or vaccinations were included as donors. Every donor was a Caucasian adult living in Nashville, Tennessee, USA. CD4+ T cells were enriched by magnetic negative selection; naive cells were then positively selected on CD45RA, and the negative fraction formed the memory subset. Blood was obtained by leukapheresis, after which PBMCs were separated by Ficoll-Histopaque density gradient centrifugation and cryopreserved in liquid nitrogen vapor phase. Analytical flow cytometry was used to check the purity and quantity of each magnetically sorted T cell population. Genomic DNA was isolated from each sorted fraction and quantified by UV absorbance on a Nanodrop 2000c. On this clone itself: Which antigen it targets is not known. No much larger clonotype is one base removed from it; base qualities were not supplied.

Counted from cysteine to phenylalanine, this CDR3 has 14 amino acids. The sequence is cut down to CDR3 DNA, 42 bases in frame from base 1. V and J are truncated by 4 bases and 3 bases respectively, leaving an intervening sequence of 12 bases. From the germline V gene (reference sequence), CDR1 is LNHNV and CDR2 is YYDKDF. The sequenced sample was naive CD4+ T cells from PBMCs. This sample's cell subset or site label indicates: CD45RA+ positively selected. The rearrangement combines TRBV15 with TRBJ1-1; the D gene cannot be resolved reliably. This clonotype originated in a man aged 18 to 30 in good health. Some clones in this sample may be carry-over from other donors' samples. The DNA sequence is TGTGCCACCAGCAACCGGTGGGGTCACACTGAAGCTTTCTTT. The encoded protein is CATSNRWGHTEAFF.